Listed below are T cell receptor beta chains from one sample, sequenced in a study of T cell responses to AZD1222 COVID-19 vaccine. Repertoires were generated with immunoSEQ multiplex PCR, while TCRdb's copy carries only in-frame clones and drops some. Among approximately 100,000 clones listed, more than 85% were seen once. The sequenced sample was peripheral blood, obtained on day 0 of AZD1222 vaccination. All receptors come from an adult in good health. Each CDR3 is given with its conserved first and last residue. The D gene is left open where the match is weak. Clone size, where shown, is once, few, many, or a class for clones that have expanded.

J gene: TRBJ1-1; clone size: .; V gene: TRBV27; D gene: TRBD1; CDR3 protein: CASKTGGVRNTEAFF; CDR3 DNA: TGTGCCAGCAAGACAGGGGGTGTGAGGAACACTGAAGCTTTCTTT
J gene: TRBJ1-1; clone size: .; V gene: TRBV4-2; D gene: .; CDR3 protein: CASSRTENTEAFF; CDR3 DNA: TGTGCCAGCAGTCGAACAGAGAACACTGAAGCTTTCTTT
J gene: TRBJ2-3; clone size: .; V gene: TRBV28; D gene: .; CDR3 protein: CASSLAATDTQYF; CDR3 DNA: TGTGCCAGCAGTTTGGCGGCCACAGATACGCAGTATTTT
J gene: TRBJ1-5; clone size: .; V gene: TRBV18; D gene: .; CDR3 protein: CASSPTPPGTNQPQHF; CDR3 DNA: TGTGCCAGCTCACCAACCCCACCAGGGACCAATCAGCCCCAGCATTTT
J gene: TRBJ2-7; clone size: once; V gene: TRBV28; D gene: TRBD1; CDR3 protein: CATTGTGGIYEQYF; CDR3 DNA: TGTGCCACCACCGGGACAGGGGGCATCTACGAGCAGTACTTC
J gene: TRBJ1-1; clone size: .; V gene: TRBV6-5; D gene: .; CDR3 protein: CASSNSVRGYAEAFF; CDR3 DNA: TGTGCCAGCAGTAACTCCGTAAGGGGTTACGCTGAAGCTTTCTTT
J gene: TRBJ1-2; clone size: once; V gene: TRBV5-6; D gene: .; CDR3 protein: CASTRAGSYGYTF; CDR3 DNA: TGTGCCAGCACGAGAGCGGGATCCTATGGCTACACCTTC
J gene: TRBJ2-7; clone size: .; V gene: TRBV3-1/TRBV3-2; D gene: .; CDR3 protein: CASSQAWAAAEQYF; CDR3 DNA: TGTGCCAGCAGCCAAGCGTGGGCGGCGGCCGAGCAGTACTTC
J gene: TRBJ1-1; clone size: .; V gene: TRBV30; D gene: TRBD1; CDR3 protein: CAWSPRQGGTEAFF; CDR3 DNA: TGTGCCTGGAGTCCCCGACAGGGGGGGACTGAAGCTTTCTTT
J gene: TRBJ2-3; clone size: .; V gene: TRBV7-3; D gene: .; CDR3 protein: CASSKSPPGTSSTDTQYF; CDR3 DNA: TGTGCCAGCAGCAAAAGCCCTCCCGGGACATCTAGCACAGATACGCAGTATTTT
J gene: TRBJ2-3; clone size: .; V gene: TRBV9; D gene: .; CDR3 protein: CASSPSFGGSTDTQYF; CDR3 DNA: TGTGCCAGCAGCCCGAGCTTCGGGGGCAGCACAGATACGCAGTATTTT
J gene: TRBJ1-1; clone size: .; V gene: TRBV28; D gene: .; CDR3 protein: CASSSAGVWTEAFF; CDR3 DNA: TGTGCCAGCAGTTCCGCAGGGGTGTGGACTGAAGCTTTCTTT
J gene: TRBJ2-5; clone size: .; V gene: TRBV9; D gene: TRBD2; CDR3 protein: CASSVAGGPETQYF; CDR3 DNA: TGTGCCAGCAGCGTAGCGGGGGGGCCGGAGACCCAGTACTTC
J gene: TRBJ1-5; clone size: .; V gene: TRBV6-1; D gene: .; CDR3 protein: CASSERSQPQHF; CDR3 DNA: TGTGCCAGCAGTGAAAGAAGTCAGCCCCAGCATTTT
J gene: TRBJ2-5; clone size: .; V gene: TRBV5-1; D gene: .; CDR3 protein: CASSLGRTEQETQYF; CDR3 DNA: TGCGCCAGCAGCTTGGGCAGGACGGAGCAAGAGACCCAGTACTTC
J gene: TRBJ2-2; clone size: .; V gene: TRBV30; D gene: .; CDR3 protein: CAWSTPIDSGELFF; CDR3 DNA: TGTGCCTGGAGTACCCCCATTGACAGCGGGGAGCTGTTTTTT
J gene: TRBJ2-7; clone size: .; V gene: TRBV5-8; D gene: TRBD1; CDR3 protein: CASSEGTGVAKSYEQYF; CDR3 DNA: TGTGCCAGCAGCGAAGGGACAGGGGTCGCTAAATCCTACGAGCAGTACTTC
J gene: TRBJ2-1; clone size: once; V gene: TRBV14; D gene: .; CDR3 protein: CASSQQQSSYNEQFF; CDR3 DNA: TGTGCCAGCAGCCAACAGCAGAGCTCCTACAATGAGCAGTTCTTC
J gene: TRBJ2-7; clone size: .; V gene: TRBV28; D gene: .; CDR3 protein: CASSLGYGLYEQYF; CDR3 DNA: TGTGCCAGCAGTTTGGGCTATGGATTGTACGAGCAGTACTTC
J gene: TRBJ2-7; clone size: .; V gene: TRBV6-2/TRBV6-3; D gene: TRBD2; CDR3 protein: CASSLLAGGDEQYF; CDR3 DNA: TGTGCCAGCAGTCTTCTAGCGGGAGGCGACGAGCAGTACTTC
J gene: TRBJ2-3; clone size: .; V gene: TRBV19; D gene: .; CDR3 protein: CASSIQGADTQYF; CDR3 DNA: TGTGCCAGTAGTATTCAGGGCGCGGATACGCAGTATTTT
J gene: TRBJ1-1; clone size: .; V gene: TRBV18; D gene: .; CDR3 protein: CASSLGAAKNTEAFF; CDR3 DNA: TGTGCCAGCTCACTTGGGGCGGCAAAGAACACTGAAGCTTTCTTT
J gene: TRBJ1-2; clone size: once; V gene: TRBV30; D gene: .; CDR3 protein: CAWSPTVYGYTF; CDR3 DNA: TGTGCCTGGAGTCCGACAGTCTATGGCTACACCTTC
J gene: TRBJ1-3; clone size: .; V gene: TRBV7-9; D gene: .; CDR3 protein: CASSRLDSSGNTIYF; CDR3 DNA: TGTGCCAGCAGCCGACTCGATAGCTCTGGAAACACCATATATTTT
J gene: TRBJ1-6; clone size: few; V gene: TRBV5-6; D gene: TRBD1; CDR3 protein: CASSSLDRVGSPLHF; CDR3 DNA: TGTGCCAGCAGCTCTCTCGACAGGGTAGGGTCACCCCTCCACTTT
J gene: TRBJ2-7; clone size: .; V gene: TRBV3-1/TRBV3-2; D gene: TRBD1; CDR3 protein: CASSPRTRDRGPYEQYF; CDR3 DNA: TGTGCCAGCAGTCCCCGTACACGGGACAGGGGGCCCTACGAGCAGTACTTC
J gene: TRBJ1-5; clone size: .; V gene: TRBV27; D gene: .; CDR3 protein: CASSPQGYNQPQHF; CDR3 DNA: TGTGCCAGCAGTCCTCAGGGGTACAATCAGCCCCAGCATTTT
J gene: TRBJ1-1; clone size: few; V gene: TRBV2; D gene: TRBD1; CDR3 protein: CASSDVGQGDTEAFF; CDR3 DNA: TGTGCCAGCAGTGATGTGGGACAGGGGGACACTGAAGCTTTCTTT
J gene: TRBJ1-5; clone size: .; V gene: TRBV30; D gene: .; CDR3 protein: CAWGQGNNQPQHF; CDR3 DNA: TGTGCCTGGGGCCAGGGGAACAATCAGCCCCAGCATTTT
J gene: TRBJ1-3; clone size: .; V gene: TRBV20-1; D gene: .; CDR3 protein: CSADHGNTIYF; CDR3 DNA: TGCAGTGCCGACCATGGGAACACCATATATTTT
J gene: TRBJ1-5; clone size: few; V gene: TRBV5-8; D gene: .; CDR3 protein: CASSVGGPGQPQHF; CDR3 DNA: TGTGCCAGCAGCGTGGGGGGGCCTGGACAGCCCCAGCATTTT
J gene: TRBJ2-2; clone size: few; V gene: TRBV7-3; D gene: .; CDR3 protein: CASSSGRVGGELFF; CDR3 DNA: TGTGCCAGCAGTTCCGGGAGAGTTGGCGGGGAGCTGTTTTTT
J gene: TRBJ1-1; clone size: .; V gene: TRBV11-3; D gene: TRBD1; CDR3 protein: CASSLGQGAYTEAFF; CDR3 DNA: TGTGCCAGCAGCTTAGGACAGGGCGCCTACACTGAAGCTTTCTTT
J gene: TRBJ2-3; clone size: .; V gene: TRBV28; D gene: .; CDR3 protein: CASGPPDTQYF; CDR3 DNA: TGTGCCAGCGGACCGCCAGATACGCAGTATTTT
J gene: TRBJ2-4; clone size: .; V gene: TRBV7-2; D gene: .; CDR3 protein: CASSYQPSPAKNIQYF; CDR3 DNA: TGTGCCAGCAGCTATCAACCCTCCCCGGCTAAGAACATTCAGTACTTC
J gene: TRBJ1-3; clone size: .; V gene: TRBV28; D gene: .; CDR3 protein: CASSPPGEPGNTIYF; CDR3 DNA: TGTGCCAGCAGTCCCCCCGGGGAGCCTGGAAACACCATATATTTT
J gene: TRBJ2-1; clone size: .; V gene: TRBV5-5; D gene: TRBD2; CDR3 protein: CASSLAPSGLQYEQFF; CDR3 DNA: TGTGCCAGCAGCTTGGCGCCTAGCGGCCTACAATACGAGCAGTTCTTC
J gene: TRBJ1-2; clone size: .; V gene: TRBV11-3; D gene: TRBD1; CDR3 protein: CASSLGQGGYTF; CDR3 DNA: TGTGCCAGCAGCTTGGGACAGGGAGGCTACACCTTC
J gene: TRBJ2-7; clone size: once; V gene: TRBV11-2; D gene: .; CDR3 protein: CASSLETRSYEQYF; CDR3 DNA: TGTGCCAGCAGCTTAGAGACTAGATCCTACGAGCAGTACTTC
J gene: TRBJ2-7; clone size: .; V gene: TRBV5-1; D gene: .; CDR3 protein: CASSLRLNSYEQYF; CDR3 DNA: TGCGCCAGCAGCTTGCGCCTGAACTCCTACGAGCAGTACTTC
J gene: TRBJ2-2; clone size: .; V gene: TRBV30; D gene: .; CDR3 protein: CAWSQPGTLDTGELFF; CDR3 DNA: TGTGCCTGGAGCCAACCTGGGACGTTAGACACCGGGGAGCTGTTTTTT
J gene: TRBJ1-5; clone size: .; V gene: TRBV30; D gene: .; CDR3 protein: CAWSNGGPDQPQHF; CDR3 DNA: TGTGCCTGGAGTAACGGGGGGCCGGATCAGCCCCAGCATTTT
J gene: TRBJ2-5; clone size: .; V gene: TRBV2; D gene: .; CDR3 protein: CASRRGGGPQETQYF; CDR3 DNA: TGTGCCAGCAGGCGGGGCGGGGGCCCCCAAGAGACCCAGTACTTC
J gene: TRBJ1-1; clone size: once; V gene: TRBV6-5; D gene: .; CDR3 protein: CASSYSPWARDTEAFF; CDR3 DNA: TGTGCCAGCAGTTACTCTCCCTGGGCGCGGGACACTGAAGCTTTCTTT
J gene: TRBJ2-1; clone size: .; V gene: TRBV27; D gene: .; CDR3 protein: CASSLEGARLREQFF; CDR3 DNA: TGTGCCAGCAGTCTAGAGGGAGCCCGACTTCGTGAGCAGTTCTTC
J gene: TRBJ1-2; clone size: .; V gene: TRBV19; D gene: .; CDR3 protein: CASSQANYGYTF; CDR3 DNA: TGTGCCAGTAGCCAGGCTAACTATGGCTACACCTTC
J gene: TRBJ2-3; clone size: .; V gene: TRBV19; D gene: TRBD1; CDR3 protein: CASTPTGRGTDTQYF; CDR3 DNA: TGTGCCAGTACCCCGACAGGGAGAGGGACAGATACGCAGTATTTT
J gene: TRBJ1-5; clone size: .; V gene: TRBV5-5; D gene: .; CDR3 protein: CASSFRGGDQPQHF; CDR3 DNA: TGTGCCAGCAGCTTTCGAGGTGGGGACCAGCCCCAGCATTTT
J gene: TRBJ2-7; clone size: .; V gene: TRBV5-5; D gene: .; CDR3 protein: CASSLAAGSYEQYF; CDR3 DNA: TGTGCCAGCAGCTTGGCGGCGGGCTCCTACGAGCAGTACTTC
J gene: TRBJ2-1; clone size: .; V gene: TRBV7-3; D gene: TRBD2; CDR3 protein: CASSSAGGPYNEQFF; CDR3 DNA: TGTGCCAGCAGCTCCGCGGGGGGGCCCTACAATGAGCAGTTCTTC
J gene: TRBJ2-2; clone size: .; V gene: TRBV7-2; D gene: TRBD2; CDR3 protein: CASSLTGGADTGELFF; CDR3 DNA: TGTGCCAGCAGCTTGACCGGGGGGGCGGACACCGGGGAGCTGTTTTTT
J gene: TRBJ2-2; clone size: .; V gene: TRBV28; D gene: TRBD1; CDR3 protein: CASRPDRSNTGELFF; CDR3 DNA: TGTGCCAGCAGGCCGGACAGGTCGAACACCGGGGAGCTGTTTTTT
J gene: TRBJ2-5; clone size: .; V gene: TRBV12-3/TRBV12-4; D gene: .; CDR3 protein: CASSLVSETQYF; CDR3 DNA: TGTGCCAGCAGTTTAGTTAGCGAGACCCAGTACTTC
J gene: TRBJ2-7; clone size: .; V gene: TRBV13; D gene: TRBD1; CDR3 protein: CASSSRDSALYEQYF; CDR3 DNA: TGTGCCAGCAGCAGCCGGGACAGCGCTCTCTACGAGCAGTACTTC
J gene: TRBJ1-1; clone size: .; V gene: TRBV19; D gene: .; CDR3 protein: CASSIDPIKPMNTEAFF; CDR3 DNA: TGTGCCAGTAGTATCGACCCCATCAAGCCCATGAACACTGAAGCTTTCTTT